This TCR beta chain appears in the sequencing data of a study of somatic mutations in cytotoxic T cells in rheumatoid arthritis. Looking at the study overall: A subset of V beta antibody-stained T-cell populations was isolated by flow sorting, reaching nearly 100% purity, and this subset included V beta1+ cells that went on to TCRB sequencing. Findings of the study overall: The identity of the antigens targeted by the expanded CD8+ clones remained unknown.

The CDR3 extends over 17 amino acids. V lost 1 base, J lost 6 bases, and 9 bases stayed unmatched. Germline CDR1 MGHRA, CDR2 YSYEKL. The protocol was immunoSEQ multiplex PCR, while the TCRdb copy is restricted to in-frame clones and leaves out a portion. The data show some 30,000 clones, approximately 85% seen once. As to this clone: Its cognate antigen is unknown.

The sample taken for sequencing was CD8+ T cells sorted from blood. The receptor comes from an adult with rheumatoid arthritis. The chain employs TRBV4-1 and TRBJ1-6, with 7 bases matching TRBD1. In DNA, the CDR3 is TGCGCCAGCAGCCAAGGTACCCCGGGACAGTTTAATTCACCCCTCCACTTT. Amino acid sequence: CASSQGTPGQFNSPLHF.